One sample yielded the 22 T cell receptor beta chains listed below, sequenced in a study of cytomegalovirus exposure and HLA in healthy donors. Clones were read by immunoSEQ multiplex PCR, and TCRdb kept only the in-frame ones, dropping some. The sample lists about 86,000 clones, about 92% occurring once. Material for sequencing was PBMCs. The receptors here all came from a man aged 18-30 years in good health and CMV-seronegative.

The chain is built from TRBV13 and TRBJ1-3; TRBD1 aligns across 8 bases. V trimming: 5 bases; J trimming: 4 bases; junction bases outside the gene matches: 10. Germline-derived CDR1 and CDR2 are PRHDT and FYEKMQ (reference sequence). This CDR3 has 16 amino acids. In DNA, the CDR3 is TGTGCCAGCAGCGAACACAACTGGGACAGGGGAAACACCATATATTTT. Translation gives CASSEHNWDRGNTIYF.

The V and J genes are TRBV11-3 and TRBJ2-1, with 12 bases identical to TRBD2. CDR1 SGHNT and CDR2 YENEEA come from the germline V gene. J lost 8 bases, V lost 6 bases, and 8 bases had no gene match. The CDR3 spans 15 residues. The CDR3 loop is CASSLTSGRIHEQFF. The DNA for the CDR3 is TGTGCCAGCAGTTTGACTAGCGGGAGAATTCATGAGCAGTTCTTC. Variable domain in full (rest from reference TRBV11-3 and TRBJ2-1): EAGVVQSPRYKIIEKKQPVAFWCNPISGHNTLYWYLQNLGQGPELLIRYENEEAVDDSQLPKDRFSAERLKGVDSTLKIQPAELGDSAVYLCASSLTSGRIHEQFFGPGTRLTVL.

CDR3 sequence (DNA): TGTGCCAGCAGCCAAGATCGGACCGGGGAGCTGTTTTTT. It translates to CASSQDRTGELFF. This chain connects TRBV4-2 to TRBJ2-2; D gene unclear. V was trimmed by 0 bases and J by 5 bases, leaving 4 bases between them. Germline V gives CDR1 LGHNA, CDR2 YNFKEQ. CDR3 size: 13 residues.

This chain links TRBV30 with TRBJ2-1, with D possibly being TRBD2 (5 bases). CDR1 GTSNPN and CDR2 SVGIG come from the germline V gene (reference sequence). The CDR3 sequence is 11 residues long. The V end lost 1 base, the J end lost 8 bases, and 6 bases lay between the germline ends. The CDR3 nucleotides read TGTGCCTGGAGTGCCGGGGATGAGCAGTTCTTC. Translated, it gives CAWSAGDEQFF.

The chain joins TRBV5-1 to TRBJ2-5; 11 bases are a match to TRBD1. V gave up 4 bases and J gave up 1 base; unmatched junction bases: 3. Germline CDR1 and CDR2: SGHRS and YFSETQ. The CDR3 length is 15 residues. CDR3 amino acids: CASSVGQGGQETQYF. CDR3 DNA sequence: TGCGCCAGCAGCGTGGGACAGGGGGGCCAAGAGACCCAGTACTTC. The whole variable domain, remainder taken from reference TRBV5-1 and TRBJ2-5, is KAGVTQTPRYLIKTRGQQVTLSCSPISGHRSVSWYQQTPGQGLQFLFEYFSETQRNKGNFPGRFSGRQFSNSRSEMNVSTLELGDSALYLCASSVGQGGQETQYFGPGTRLLVL.

CDR3 DNA sequence: TGTGCCAGCAGTTCTTTGAAAAGGGGGAATTATGGCTACACCTTC. As protein: CASSSLKRGNYGYTF. The chain couples TRBV28 to TRBJ1-2; possible D gene TRBD1, 6 bases. Trimming cost V 4 bases and J 5 bases, with 17 bases left between them. This CDR3 has 15 amino acids. The germline V gene encodes CDR1 MDHEN and CDR2 SYDVKM.

The chain has TRBV29-1 and TRBJ2-7, with D possibly being TRBD1 (5 bases). CDR3 length: 13 residues. V lost 5 bases and J lost 3, with 14 bases in between. Germline-derived CDR1 and CDR2 are SQVTM and ANQGSEA. The CDR3 is CSVINIGDYEQYF. CDR3 coding DNA: TGCAGCGTTATCAACATAGGGGACTACGAGCAGTACTTC.

This clone was recorded only once. The CDR3 sequence is CASSPGGYGYTF. CDR3 nucleotide sequence: TGTGCCAGCAGCCCAGGGGGCTATGGCTACACCTTC. V usage is TRBV27 and J usage is TRBJ1-2, with 7 nucleotides matching TRBD1. The trim removed 6 bases at V and 4 bases at J, leaving 2 bases unmatched. The CDR3 loop spans 12 amino acids. In germline, CDR1 is MNHEY, CDR2 SMNVEV (reference sequence).

The V gene is TRBV5-1, the J gene TRBJ2-7, with TRBD2 matching over 12 bases. The CDR3 totals 17 residues. CDR1 and CDR2 (germline): SGHRS, YFSETQ. V trimming: 5 bases; J trimming: 2 bases; junction bases outside the gene matches: 11. CDR3 region: CASRPTSGGASTYEQYF. CDR3 nucleotide sequence: TGCGCCAGCAGACCGACTAGCGGGGGAGCCTCAACCTACGAGCAGTACTTC. Using reference TRBV5-1 and TRBJ2-7 for the parts outside the CDR3, the full variable domain is KAGVTQTPRYLIKTRGQQVTLSCSPISGHRSVSWYQQTPGQGLQFLFEYFSETQRNKGNFPGRFSGRQFSNSRSEMNVSTLELGDSALYLCASRPTSGGASTYEQYFGPGTRLTVT.

The gene calls are TRBV7-9 and TRBJ2-1; 11 nucleotides agree with TRBD2. The length of the CDR3 is 15 residues. Trimming cost V 1 base and J 6 bases; bases outside gene matches: 2. CDR1 and CDR2 from the germline V gene are SEHNR and FQNEAQ (reference sequence). The CDR3 nucleotides are TGTGCCAGCAGCTTAGTAACTAGCGGGGGCAATGAGCAGTTCTTC. Translated, it gives CASSLVTSGGNEQFF. Full variable domain (remainder filled in from reference TRBV7-9 and TRBJ2-1): DTGVSQNPRHKITKRGQNVTFRCDPISEHNRLYWYRQTLGQGPEFLTYFQNEAQLEKSRLLSDRFSAERPKGSFSTLEIQRTEQGDSAMYLCASSLVTSGGNEQFFGPGTRLTVL.

The chain recombines TRBV6-1 with TRBJ2-3, with TRBD2 matching 9 bases. The CDR3 consists of 16 residues. Germline CDR1 and CDR2: MNHNS and SASEGT. Germline trimming cut 4 bases from V and 6 bases from J; bases unmatched to any gene: 11. CDR3 DNA: TGTGCCAGCAGTGTAGCCAGCGGGGGGCCGAGGGATACGCAGTATTTT. Its protein product is CASSVASGGPRDTQYF.

The rearrangement links TRBV6-4 to TRBJ2-7, with 11 bases that match TRBD2. Unmatched junction bases numbered 12, after V lost 2 bases and J lost 6 bases. The CDR3 sequence is 17 residues long. Germline V lookup: CDR1 MRHNA, CDR2 SNTAGT. CDR3 nucleotides: TGTGCCAGCAGTGACCTCAGACCCGGGACTAGCGGTCCCGAGCAGTACTTC. Amino acid sequence: CASSDLRPGTSGPEQYF.

The V gene is TRBV18, the J gene TRBJ1-2; D may be TRBD1 (6 bases). Germline V lookup: CDR1 KGHSH, CDR2 LQKENI. The length of the CDR3 is 15 residues. V was clipped by 4 bases and J by 2 bases, with 14 bases between them. DNA for the CDR3: TGTGCCAGCTCACAGACAGGTTCCCCCAACTATGGCTACACCTTC. Its translation is CASSQTGSPNYGYTF.

This rearrangement joins TRBV6-6 to TRBJ1-2, with 9 bases matching TRBD1. Germline V gene data show CDR1 as MNHNY and CDR2 as SVGAGI (reference sequence). J lost 7 bases, V lost 7 bases, and 13 bases had no gene match. CDR3 length: 15 amino acids. CDR3 in DNA: TGTGCCAGCACCGACCCACAGGGGGCGTATCGTGGCTACACCTTC. It translates to CASTDPQGAYRGYTF.

The chain links TRBV10-3 to TRBJ2-2, with TRBD1 as a possible D gene (5 bases). Deletions cut 5 bases from V and 7 bases from J, with 14 bases between. This CDR3 contains 14 residues. The germline V gene encodes CDR1 ENHRY and CDR2 SYGVKD. CDR3: CAISPWGLGGELFF. CDR3 sequence (DNA): TGTGCCATCAGTCCGTGGGGCTTAGGCGGGGAGCTGTTTTTT.

V usage is TRBV5-1 and J usage is TRBJ2-5; 11 bases are shared with TRBD1. The CDR3 totals 14 residues. V lost 4 bases, J lost 4 bases, and 3 bases stayed unmatched. Germline V gene sequence: CDR1 SGHRS, CDR2 YFSETQ. In DNA form, the CDR3 reads TGCGCCAGCAGCCGGGGACAGGGGGGAGAGACCCAGTACTTC. It translates to CASSRGQGGETQYF.

V usage is TRBV10-3 and J usage is TRBJ2-7; 11 nucleotides line up with TRBD2. With V trimmed by 8 bases and J by 0 bases, 9 bases remained unmatched. This CDR3 is built from 16 residues. Germline V gives CDR1 ENHRY, CDR2 SYGVKD. The CDR3 DNA follows: TGTGCCATCGGAGGACTAGCGGGTTCTAGCTCCTACGAGCAGTACTTC. Translation gives CAIGGLAGSSSYEQYF.

The chain has TRBV15 and TRBJ2-7, with D unresolved. CDR3 length: 14 residues. Trimming left V 0 bases short and J 0 bases short, with 6 bases between. Germline CDR1 is LNHNV and CDR2 is YYDKDF (reference sequence). CDR3 DNA: TGTGCCACCAGCAGAGATGCTAACTCCTACGAGCAGTACTTC. Translating gives CATSRDANSYEQYF.

This clone has more than one count but fewer than ten. This rearrangement joins TRBV11-2 to TRBJ2-7; the D gene is possibly TRBD1 (5 bases). V lost 3 bases and J 7 bases, leaving 10 bases between the germline ends. The CDR3 runs 12 residues. Germline assignment: CDR1 SGHAT and CDR2 FQNNGV. Written as DNA, the CDR3 is TGTGCCAGCAGCTTGGGGCGTAATGAGCAGTACTTC. Its protein is CASSLGRNEQYF.

J is TRBJ1-2 and V is TRBV19; TRBD1 is a possible D gene (6 bases). V was trimmed by 9 bases and J by 1 base, leaving 15 bases between them. Germline V CDR1 and CDR2: LNHDA, SQIVND (reference sequence). CDR3 length: 14 amino acids. CDR3 protein: CASLSRGLNYGYTF. The CDR3 DNA is TGTGCCAGCTTGTCCAGGGGCCTTAACTATGGCTACACCTTC. Supplemented by reference TRBV19 and TRBJ1-2, the full variable domain reads DGGITQSPKYLFRKEGQNVTLSCEQNLNHDAMYWYRQDPGQGLRLIYYSQIVNDFQKGDIAEGYSVSREKKESFPLTVTSAQKNPTAFYLCASLSRGLNYGYTFGSGTRLTVV.

The CDR3, as DNA: TGTGCCAGTAGCCATGGGACCCCCCGGGGGGAGCAGTACTTC. This encodes CASSHGTPRGEQYF. The rearrangement links TRBV19 to TRBJ2-7; perhaps TRBD2 as D (6 bases). Per germline, CDR1 LNHDA and CDR2 SQIVND (reference sequence). Trimming removed 6 bases at V and 7 bases at J, with 19 bases between. The CDR3 loop spans 14 amino acids.

V is TRBV5-6 and J is TRBJ1-6; D perhaps matches TRBD1 (5 bases). The germline gives CDR1 SGHDT, CDR2 YYEEEE. V was shortened by 4 bases and J by 1 base, with 9 bases between the two germline ends. The CDR3 length is 15 residues. The chain's CDR3 is CASSARVSYNSPLHF. In DNA form, the CDR3 reads TGTGCCAGCAGCGCCAGGGTTTCCTATAATTCACCCCTCCACTTT.